This entry lists 22 T cell receptor beta chains sequenced from one sample in a study of T cell changes during pregnancy in multiple sclerosis. Repertoires were generated with immunoSEQ multiplex PCR, while TCRdb's copy carries only in-frame clones and drops some. The table records roughly 36,000 clones, approximately 91% of them present only once. The sequences come from peripheral blood, collected in the second trimester of pregnancy. These receptors were obtained from a female donor in good health, enrolled as a control in a pregnancy study.

The chain uses TRBV9 and TRBJ2-7, with 12 positions matching TRBD2. Losses at the gene ends were 2 bases for V and 3 bases for J; bases not matched to a gene: 3. CDR1 and CDR2 (germline): SGDLS, YYNGEE. The CDR3 length is 15 residues. The CDR3 region has the DNA TGTGCCAGCAGCGTCCTAGCGGGAGGGGACTACGAGCAGTACTTC. Residues: CASSVLAGGDYEQYF.

This clone is categorized as medium-sized. CDR3 residues: CASSSQAGEYEQYF. The CDR3 coding sequence is TGCGCCAGCAGCTCTCAAGCGGGGGAATACGAGCAGTACTTC. The J gene is TRBJ2-7, the V gene TRBV4-3; 8 bases agree with TRBD2. CDR3 length: 14 residues. Germline loops: CDR1 LGHNA, CDR2 YSLEER. The V segment lost 5 bases and the J segment 4 bases; nucleotides outside the gene matches: 7.

The chain recombines TRBV5-1 with TRBJ2-7; 8 bases match TRBD2. The germline CDR1 and CDR2 sequences are SGHRS and YFSETQ. J was trimmed by 2 bases and V by 0 bases; bases with no gene match: 4. The CDR3 is 15 amino acids. CDR3 in DNA: TGCGCCAGCAGCTTGGCCCCAGCGGGGGCCTACGAGCAGTACTTC. This gives the protein CASSLAPAGAYEQYF.

The rearrangement joins TRBV5-4 to TRBJ1-2; TRBD1 agrees at 12 bases. CDR3 size: 16 residues. V shed 4 bases, J shed 4 bases, and the junction held 8 bases outside the gene matches. CDR1 and CDR2 (germline): SGHNT, YYREEE (reference sequence). CDR3 sequence: CASSRWDRGRFYGYTF. The CDR3 coding sequence is TGTGCCAGCAGCAGATGGGACAGGGGGCGATTCTATGGCTACACCTTC.

The chain couples TRBV2 to TRBJ1-6; no reliable D call. V lost 6 bases and J 10 bases, leaving 13 bases between the germline ends. The CDR3 contains 13 residues. Germline loops: CDR1 SNHLY, CDR2 FYNNEI. The CDR3 reads CASREVPNSPLHF. The CDR3 nucleotides read TGTGCCAGCAGGGAGGTGCCTAACTCACCCCTCCACTTT.

This sequence joins TRBV7-3 and TRBJ2-3, with 11 bases identical to TRBD2. CDR3 length: 19 residues. V dropped 1 base and J dropped 1; count of bases not matched to a gene: 10. The germline V gene encodes CDR1 SGHTA and CDR2 FQGTGA. CDR3 protein: CASSLRTQTSGMCTDTQYF. CDR3 nucleotide sequence: TGTGCCAGCAGCTTAAGGACTCAGACTAGCGGGATGTGCACAGATACGCAGTATTTT.

The V call is TRBV9, the J call TRBJ1-1; 7 nucleotides agree with TRBD1. V dropped 4 bases and J dropped 3; count of bases not matched to a gene: 9. This CDR3 region has 15 residues. In germline, CDR1 is SGDLS, CDR2 YYNGEE. CDR3 coding DNA: TGTGCCAGCAGCCCCCTGACAGGGAAAGACACTGAAGCTTTCTTT. Residues: CASSPLTGKDTEAFF.

The chain carries TRBV7-6 and TRBJ2-2, with 7 bases aligning to TRBD2. CDR3 length equals 17 residues. Germline lookup yields CDR1 SGHVS and CDR2 FNYEAQ. The J segment lost 1 base and the V segment lost 6 bases, leaving 11 bases of the junction unmatched. As DNA, the CDR3 is TGTGCCAGCAGTCCTAGACGAGCGGGAAAGAACACCGGGGAGCTGTTTTTT. It yields the protein CASSPRRAGKNTGELFF. The full variable domain, its missing parts supplied by reference TRBV7-6 and TRBJ2-2, is GAGVSQSPRYKVTKRGQDVALRCDPISGHVSLYWYRQALGQGPEFLTYFNYEAQQDKSGLPNDRFSAERPEGSISTLTIQRTEQRDSAMYRCASSPRRAGKNTGELFFGEGSRLTVL.

The genes are TRBV19 and TRBJ1-5, with TRBD1 as a possible D gene (5 bases). Germline V gene lookup returns CDR1 LNHDA and CDR2 SQIVND (reference sequence). This CDR3 has 16 amino acids. V was trimmed by 5 bases and J by 6 bases, leaving 20 bases between them. The CDR3 region has the DNA TGTGCCAGTAGTGCCCGAGGTGGGGCAGTAAGTCAGCCCCAGCATTTT. Translated, it gives CASSARGGAVSQPQHF.

The rearrangement joins TRBV6-1 to TRBJ1-1; D remains unclear. From germline, CDR1 is MNHNS and CDR2 SASEGT. Trimming shortened V by 4 bases and J by 5 bases, and 11 bases separated the two germline ends. The CDR3 sequence is 13 residues long. The CDR3 coding sequence is TGTGCCAGCAGTGCCGGGAGAGGAACTGAAGCTTTCTTT. Amino acids: CASSAGRGTEAFF.

This rearrangement joins TRBV29-1 to TRBJ2-3; the match to TRBD2 covers 7 bases. Trimming at V came to 4 bases and at J to 3 bases, leaving 10 bases not matched to a gene. CDR3 size: 15 residues. Germline CDR1 reads SQVTM; CDR2 reads ANQGSEA. The CDR3 sequence: CSVVLPSGATDTQYF. In DNA, the CDR3 is TGCAGCGTTGTTCTCCCCAGCGGGGCAACAGATACGCAGTATTTT.

This sequence joins TRBV7-6 and TRBJ2-7, with 7 bases aligning to TRBD1. Germline V CDR1 and CDR2: SGHVS, FNYEAQ. This CDR3 has 14 amino acids. V shed 5 bases, J shed 5 bases, and the junction held 9 bases outside the gene matches. The CDR3 loop reads CASSIRQGRDEQYF. CDR3 DNA sequence: TGTGCCAGCAGCATTAGACAGGGCCGCGACGAGCAGTACTTC.

CDR3 DNA sequence: TGTGCCAGCCACCGAAGCGGGAAATGGGAGCAGTACTTC. Amino acid sequence: CASHRSGKWEQYF. The chain joins TRBV28 to TRBJ2-7; 7 bases align to TRBD2. In germline, CDR1 is MDHEN, CDR2 SYDVKM. This CDR3 contains 13 residues. The trim removed 8 bases at V and 7 bases at J, leaving 11 bases unmatched.

The rearrangement joins TRBV6-5 to TRBJ2-2; 14 bases fit TRBD2. V gave up 6 bases and J gave up 5 bases; unmatched junction bases: 2. The V gene's germline CDR1 is MNHEY and CDR2 SVGAGI. This CDR3 comprises 15 residues. The CDR3 DNA reads TGTGCCAGCAGGCGGACTAGCGGGGGGACCGGGGAGCTGTTTTTT. Its protein product is CASRRTSGGTGELFF.

This clone was observed a single time. The chain combines TRBV5-6 with TRBJ2-4; TRBD2 might be the D (5 bases). Germline V gives CDR1 SGHDT, CDR2 YYEEEE. The V end lost 4 bases, the J end lost 4 bases, and 12 bases lay between the germline ends. The CDR3 spans 14 residues. CDR3 region: CASSLSGGKNIQYF. DNA of the CDR3: TGTGCCAGCAGCCTAAGCGGCGGGAAAAACATTCAGTACTTC.

The chain employs TRBV7-9 and TRBJ2-5; D possibly corresponds to TRBD2 (6 bases). Looked up from germline, CDR1 is SEHNR and CDR2 is FQNEAQ (reference sequence). V was pared by 4 bases and J by 3 bases, with 15 bases between. The CDR3 covers 15 residues. As DNA, the CDR3 is TGTGCCAGCAGCTCCCCAGGTCGGGGGAAAGAGACCCAGTACTTC. This gives the protein CASSSPGRGKETQYF.

The rearrangement links TRBV5-1 to TRBJ1-1; no clear D. The CDR3 has 13 amino acids. CDR1 SGHRS and CDR2 YFSETQ come from the germline V gene. Trimming took 0 bases from V and 0 from J, leaving 3 bases between them. CDR3: CASSLALNTEAFF. DNA of the CDR3: TGCGCCAGCAGCTTGGCTCTGAACACTGAAGCTTTCTTT.

V is TRBV9 and J is TRBJ2-3; TRBD2 agrees at 8 bases. Looked up from germline, CDR1 is SGDLS and CDR2 is YYNGEE. The CDR3 consists of 16 residues. J gave up 0 bases and V 6 bases, and 9 bases lay outside the gene matches. CDR3 region: CASTASGQLSTDTQYF. CDR3 DNA: TGTGCCAGCACAGCTAGCGGGCAGTTAAGCACAGATACGCAGTATTTT.

V gene TRBV27 combines with J gene TRBJ1-1, with TRBD1 matching 8 bases. CDR1 and CDR2 (germline): MNHEY, SMNVEV (reference sequence). J gave up 4 bases and V 2 bases, and 6 bases lay outside the gene matches. There are 15 residues in the CDR3. The CDR3 here is CASSLEAGGVTEAFF. The CDR3 DNA follows: TGTGCCAGCAGTTTAGAGGCAGGGGGCGTCACTGAAGCTTTCTTT.

This clone was picked up one time. This chain joins TRBV4-2 and TRBJ1-4; D gene uncertain. The germline V gene has CDR1 LGHNA and CDR2 YNFKEQ. V was cut by 1 base and J by 6 bases, with 15 bases left in between. The CDR3 totals 16 residues. CDR3: CASSQGSGSGYEKLFF. The CDR3 nucleotides are TGTGCCAGCAGCCAAGGATCGGGAAGCGGCTATGAAAAACTGTTTTTT.

The chain joins TRBV5-1 to TRBJ2-5, with 7 positions matching TRBD2. The trim removed 1 base at V and 5 bases at J, leaving 8 bases unmatched. In germline, CDR1 is SGHRS, CDR2 YFSETQ. CDR3 length: 15 residues. CDR3 in amino acids: CASSLSAGAGETQYF. The CDR3, as DNA: TGCGCCAGCAGCTTGTCGGCGGGAGCCGGGGAGACCCAGTACTTC. Filled out from reference TRBV5-1 and TRBJ2-5, the complete variable domain reads KAGVTQTPRYLIKTRGQQVTLSCSPISGHRSVSWYQQTPGQGLQFLFEYFSETQRNKGNFPGRFSGRQFSNSRSEMNVSTLELGDSALYLCASSLSAGAGETQYFGPGTRLLVL.

V and J are TRBV11-2 and TRBJ1-1; TRBD1 is a possible D gene (6 bases). Germline CDR1 reads SGHAT; CDR2 reads FQNNGV. This CDR3 spans 15 amino acids. Trimming cost V 0 bases and J 1 base, with 9 bases left between them. The DNA of the CDR3 is TGTGCCAGCAGCTTAGAGGGAGGGGGGAACACTGAAGCTTTCTTT. Protein product: CASSLEGGGNTEAFF. The whole variable domain, filled in from reference TRBV11-2 and TRBJ1-1, reads EAGVAQSPRYKIIEKRQSVAFWCNPISGHATLYWYQQILGQGPKLLIQFQNNGVVDDSQLPKDRFSAERLKGVDSTLKIQPAKLEDSAVYLCASSLEGGGNTEAFFGQGTRLTVV.